This is a list of T cell receptor beta chains from one sample in a study of blood T cells in healthy people across ages. TCRdb redid the calling of the 5' RACE reads with MiXCR, one entry per CDR3 protein. This table holds around 650,000 distinct CDR3 sequences, about 30% found once. The specimen was blood. Source of these receptors: a woman older than 75 in good health. CDR3s include the opening cysteine and the closing phenylalanine or tryptophan. A D gene is named only where the DNA matches it firmly. Expanded clones get a size class; other rows say once, few or many, or leave the size out.

d_call	v_call	j_call	clone_size	cdr3_aa	cdr3_nt
-	TRBV7-9	TRBJ1-5	many	CASSLGPEAPNQPQHF	TGTGCCAGCAGCTTAGGGCCAGAAGCACCCAATCAGCCCCAGCATTTT
TRBD2	TRBV12-3/TRBV12-4	TRBJ2-7	-	CASSFWQREYEQYF	TGTGCCAGCAGTTTTTGGCAGCGGGAGTACGAGCAGTACTTC
-	TRBV6-2/TRBV6-3	TRBJ2-1	many	CASSRYRESAYNEQFF	TGTGCCAGCAGTCGCTACAGGGAGTCGGCATACAATGAGCAGTTCTTC
-	TRBV7-2	TRBJ2-1	-	CASSEKYEQFF	TGTGCCAGCAGCGAAAAATATGAGCAGTTCTTC
TRBD1	TRBV7-3	TRBJ2-7	many	CASSLGTGTGPYEQYF	TGTGCCAGCAGCTTAGGGACCGGGACAGGACCATACGAGCAGTACTTC
TRBD1	TRBV11-1	TRBJ1-1	few	CASSRDRGTFSNTEAFF	TGTGCCAGCAGCCGGGACAGGGGGACATTTTCGAACACTGAAGCTTTCTTT
TRBD2	TRBV12-3/TRBV12-4	TRBJ2-1	many	CASSLSGNGNEQFF	TGTGCCAGCAGTCTTAGCGGGAACGGGAATGAGCAGTTCTTC
-	TRBV7-7	TRBJ2-7	once	CASSLVAWDEQYF	TGTGCTAGCAGCTTAGTGGCCTGGGACGAGCAGTACTTC
-	TRBV12-3/TRBV12-4	TRBJ2-3	many	CASSLHGADTQYF	TGTGCCAGCAGTTTACATGGGGCAGATACGCAGTATTTT
TRBD2	TRBV7-9	TRBJ2-7	many	CASSLGDLAGRSYEQYF	TGTGCCAGCAGCTTAGGGGATCTAGCGGGGAGATCCTACGAGCAGTACTTC
-	TRBV4-2	TRBJ2-1	many	CASSQDVRGKTYNEQFF	TGTGCCAGCAGCCAAGATGTAAGGGGTAAAACCTACAATGAGCAGTTCTTC
-	TRBV20-1	TRBJ2-5	many	CSASPPWGAQETQYF	TGCAGTGCTAGCCCTCCCTGGGGGGCCCAAGAGACCCAGTACTTC
-	TRBV7-9	TRBJ2-7	-	CATASGSSYEQYF	TGTGCCACCGCGAGTGGGAGTTCCTACGAGCAGTACTTC
-	TRBV5-1	TRBJ1-6	many	CASSFGEDSPLHF	TGCGCCAGCAGCTTCGGGGAGGACTCACCCCTCCACTTT
-	TRBV7-2	TRBJ2-7	-	CASSLAPLGYEQYF	TGTGCCAGCAGCTTAGCGCCCCTGGGCTACGAGCAGTACTTC
-	TRBV20-1	TRBJ1-5	few	CSARAPGSAPDQPQHF	TGCAGTGCTAGAGCCCCGGGGAGCGCGCCCGATCAGCCCCAGCATTTT
-	TRBV7-9	TRBJ2-1	many	CASSWGEYNEQFF	TGTGCCAGCAGCTGGGGGGAATACAATGAGCAGTTCTTC
TRBD2	TRBV27	TRBJ2-7	-	CASSLAGGTYNEQYF	TGTGCCAGCAGTTTAGCGGGGGGGACCTACAATGAGCAGTACTTC
TRBD2	TRBV6-6	TRBJ2-1	many	CASKGTSNNEQFF	TGTGCCAGCAAGGGGACTAGTAACAATGAGCAGTTCTTC
-	TRBV6-2/TRBV6-3	TRBJ1-6	few	CASRRGNSPLHF	TGTGCCAGCAGGAGGGGTAATTCACCCCTCCACTTT
-	TRBV6-1	TRBJ1-1	many	CASSEFQGTEAFF	TGTGCCAGCAGTGAATTCCAGGGGACTGAAGCTTTCTTT
-	TRBV30	TRBJ2-6	-	CAWSIGRVSGANVLTF	TGTGCCTGGAGTATCGGCAGGGTCTCTGGGGCCAACGTCCTGACTTTC